The 28 T cell receptor beta chains below were found in one sample sequenced in a study of T cells after yellow fever vaccination. TCRdb fed the 5' RACE reads into MiXCR, producing one record per CDR3 protein. The sample contains about 320,000 distinct CDR3 sequences, roughly an eighth of which appear only once. Specimen: CD4+ T cells sorted from PBMCs, collected 15 days after the yellow fever booster vaccination. All receptors derive from a man aged 18 to 30 who received the YFV17D yellow fever vaccine.

The table lists this clonotype with a few counts. J is TRBJ2-3 and V is TRBV7-2, with 10 bases fitting TRBD2. The germline CDR1 and CDR2 sequences are SGHTA and FQGNSA. The CDR3 length is 16 residues. V shed 7 bases, J shed 3 bases, and the junction held 10 bases outside the gene matches. CDR3 region: CASMGGLAGATDTQYF. The CDR3 coding sequence is TGTGCCAGCATGGGGGGGCTAGCGGGGGCAACAGATACGCAGTATTTT. The full variable domain, with the rest looked up from reference TRBV7-2 and TRBJ2-3, is GAGVSQSPSNKVTEKGKDVELRCDPISGHTALYWYRQSLGQGLEFLIYFQGNSAPDKSGLPSDRFSAERTGGSVSTLTIQRTQQEDSAVYLCASMGGLAGATDTQYFGPGTRLTVL.

Here the CDR3 reads CSARDGGATKNIQYF. As DNA, the CDR3 is TGCAGTGCTAGAGATGGGGGGGCGACCAAAAACATTCAGTACTTC. This chain connects TRBV20-1 to TRBJ2-4; maybe TRBD2 (7 bases). The CDR3 consists of 15 residues. V was cut by 0 bases and J by 2 bases, with 11 bases left in between. Germline CDR1 is DFQATT and CDR2 is SNEGSKA (reference sequence).

This clonotype came up many times. The rearrangement joins TRBV27 to TRBJ2-2; possibly TRBD1 for D (7 bases). Trimming pared 10 bases from V and 0 bases from J, leaving 12 bases between. The CDR3 consists of 14 residues. Germline assignment: CDR1 MNHEY and CDR2 SMNVEV (reference sequence). The CDR3 is CATRGTANTGELFF. The CDR3 bases are TGTGCCACCCGCGGGACAGCGAACACCGGGGAGCTGTTTTTT.

This clonotype showed up just a few times. The chain employs TRBV15 and TRBJ2-5; 8 bases are shared with TRBD2. V dropped 0 bases and J dropped 2; count of bases not matched to a gene: 11. Germline lookup yields CDR1 LNHNV and CDR2 YYDKDF (reference sequence). The CDR3 covers 18 residues. In DNA, the CDR3 is TGTGCCACCAGCAGAGATGGCGGGGGGCAACAAGAACAAGAGACCCAGTACTTC. Amino acid sequence: CATSRDGGGQQEQETQYF.

The chain combines TRBV6-5 with TRBJ1-6, with a possible D match to TRBD1 (5 bases). V lost 0 bases and J 7 bases, leaving 19 bases between the germline ends. Germline values: CDR1 MNHEY, CDR2 SVGAGI. The CDR3 sequence is 18 residues long. Here the CDR3 reads CASSYSGQDGGRNSPLHF. The CDR3, as DNA: TGTGCCAGCAGTTACTCGGGCCAGGACGGGGGTCGAAATTCACCCCTCCACTTT.

In its sample, this clonotype was seen many times. J is TRBJ1-2 and V is TRBV7-2; D is possibly TRBD1 (6 bases). The germline gives CDR1 SGHTA, CDR2 FQGNSA. There are 12 residues in the CDR3. V was pared by 5 bases and J by 8 bases, with 12 bases between. The CDR3 is CASSKQGQGYTF. The CDR3 coding sequence is TGTGCCAGCAGCAAGCAGGGGCAGGGCTACACCTTC.

Ten or more counts support this clonotype. The rearrangement links TRBV27 to TRBJ2-3; either TRBD1 or TRBD2 may fit D (5 bases each). V lost 3 bases, J lost 1 base, and 11 bases lay in between. The CDR3 sequence is 15 residues long. Germline V gene sequence: CDR1 MNHEY, CDR2 SMNVEV (reference sequence). This CDR3 is CASSFRVRGTDTQYF. The CDR3 coding sequence is TGTGCCAGCAGTTTCAGGGTGAGGGGCACAGATACGCAGTATTTT.

The chain couples TRBV20-1 to TRBJ2-7, with 10 positions matching TRBD1. The germline V gene has CDR1 DFQATT and CDR2 SNEGSKA (reference sequence). With 3 bases clipped from V and 4 bases from J, the junction kept 6 bases outside the gene matches. The CDR3 spans 14 residues. As DNA, the CDR3 is TGCAGTGCTAGTGCGACAGGGGGCGGATACGAGCAGTACTTC. It translates to CSASATGGGYEQYF.

This clonotype has at least ten counts. The rearrangement links TRBV5-1 to TRBJ2-7; weak D call: TRBD2 (5 bases). Trimming removed 0 bases at V and 2 bases at J, with 6 bases between. The CDR3 extends over 13 amino acids. Germline V lookup: CDR1 SGHRS, CDR2 YFSETQ. This CDR3 reads CASSLDGAYEQYF. The DNA for the CDR3 is TGCGCCAGCAGCTTGGACGGGGCCTACGAGCAGTACTTC.

This clonotype was counted a few times. The gene calls are TRBV7-2 and TRBJ2-7; perhaps TRBD1 as D (6 bases). Germline V gives CDR1 SGHTA, CDR2 FQGNSA. The CDR3 has 14 residues. V lost 3 bases to trimming and J lost 4 bases, with 13 bases between them. CDR3 bases: TGTGCCAGCAGCTTTTCCCCAGGACAGTACGAGCAGTACTTC. It specifies CASSFSPGQYEQYF.

There are many counts of this clonotype. This chain uses TRBV20-1 with TRBJ1-2; 7 nucleotides agree with TRBD1. The CDR3 loop spans 17 amino acids. From germline, CDR1 is DFQATT and CDR2 SNEGSKA (reference sequence). J lost 4 bases, V lost 1 base, and 15 bases had no gene match. The CDR3 DNA reads as TGCAGTGCTAGAGGGGAACAGGGACAGTCAACTCCCTATGGCTACACCTTC. Amino acids: CSARGEQGQSTPYGYTF.

V and J are TRBV18 and TRBJ2-3; D is possibly TRBD1 or TRBD2 (5 bases each). Trimming removed 3 bases from V and 0 bases from J, with 13 bases in between. The germline CDR1 and CDR2 sequences are KGHSH and LQKENI. This CDR3 spans 16 amino acids. The CDR3 nucleotides read TGTGCCAGCTCACCTCAAATGGGGGACAGCACAGATACGCAGTATTTT. Amino acid sequence: CASSPQMGDSTDTQYF.

In its sample, this clonotype was seen a few times. The rearrangement links TRBV9 to TRBJ2-5; 9 nucleotides agree with TRBD1. Germline V gene data show CDR1 as SGDLS and CDR2 as YYNGEE. J gave up 5 bases and V 4 bases, and 12 bases lay outside the gene matches. This CDR3 is built from 16 residues. The CDR3 DNA is TGTGCCAGCAGCCGAGGACAGGGGTTGGAGCCGGAGACCCAGTACTTC. Protein product: CASSRGQGLEPETQYF.

This chain connects TRBV2 to TRBJ1-6; D may be TRBD1 (5 bases). The germline CDR1 and CDR2 sequences are SNHLY and FYNNEI. Trimming stripped 0 bases from V and 6 bases from J, with 9 bases between. This CDR3 contains 15 residues. CDR3 bases: TGTGCCAGCAGTGAAGCGGGACCCTCTAATTCACCCCTCCACTTT. This translates into CASSEAGPSNSPLHF.

The chain combines TRBV6-5 with TRBJ1-2; 7 bases are shared with TRBD1. Germline trimming cut 0 bases from V and 3 bases from J; bases unmatched to any gene: 10. CDR1 is MNHEY, CDR2 SVGAGI, per germline. The CDR3 contains 17 residues. CDR3 residues: CASSYSLTRGSHYGYTF. The CDR3 DNA reads TGTGCCAGCAGTTACTCGCTGACCAGGGGGTCTCACTATGGCTACACCTTC.

J is TRBJ2-5 and V is TRBV6-5; 8 nucleotides line up with TRBD2. J gave up 5 bases and V 5 bases, and 13 bases lay outside the gene matches. Germline CDR1 MNHEY, CDR2 SVGAGI. This CDR3 is 16 amino acids long. CDR3 bases: TGTGCCAGCAGTCCTGAGTTTGCGGGGGGTTGGGAGACCCAGTACTTC. Translated: CASSPEFAGGWETQYF.

This clonotype turned up a few times. The J gene is TRBJ2-3, the V gene TRBV18, with D perhaps matching TRBD2 (6 bases). The CDR3 totals 15 residues. The ends were cut back, 6 bases at V and 7 bases at J, with 20 bases in the middle. CDR1 is KGHSH and CDR2 is LQKENI in the germline V gene. CDR3 nucleotides: TGTGCCAGCTCCTTCACTGGAGGGTCCCTCAATACGCAGTATTTT. This translates into CASSFTGGSLNTQYF.

The count of this clonotype is one. V is TRBV24-1 and J is TRBJ2-6, with unresolved D. V lost 11 bases and J 0 bases, leaving 7 bases between the germline ends. The CDR3 consists of 13 residues. CDR1 KGHDR and CDR2 SFDVKD come from the germline V gene. The CDR3 region has the DNA TGTGCCATCGCGACCTCTGGGGCCAACGTCCTGACTTTC. As protein: CAIATSGANVLTF.

This clonotype was seen a few times. This chain connects TRBV6-5 to TRBJ1-3, with D unclear. The CDR3 loop spans 16 amino acids. Germline V gene sequence: CDR1 MNHEY, CDR2 SVGAGI. V lost 0 bases, J lost 2 bases, and 11 bases lay in between. CDR3 region: CASSYSADPTGNTIYF. The CDR3 DNA is TGTGCCAGCAGTTACTCCGCAGATCCCACTGGAAACACCATATATTTT.

This clonotype has ten or more counts. This rearrangement joins TRBV9 to TRBJ1-2, with 11 bases aligning to TRBD1. The germline gives CDR1 SGDLS, CDR2 YYNGEE. This CDR3 region has 17 residues. J lost 3 bases, V lost 2 bases, and 9 bases had no gene match. CDR3 in DNA: TGTGCCAGCAGCGTGAAGGGACAGGGGGATAGGGACTATGGCTACACCTTC. Its protein product is CASSVKGQGDRDYGYTF.

This clonotype was observed many times. The V and J genes are TRBV6-2 or TRBV6-3 and TRBJ1-6; no definite D call. This CDR3 spans 13 amino acids. V lost 2 bases to trimming and J lost 15 bases, with 14 bases between them. Per the germline V gene, CDR1 is MNHEY and CDR2 is SVGEGT. The CDR3 reads CASSYQPGSGLHF. The CDR3 region has the DNA TGTGCCAGCAGTTACCAGCCGGGCTCCGGCCTCCACTTT.

V usage is TRBV5-6 and J usage is TRBJ2-7, with D possibly called TRBD1 or TRBD2 (5 bases each). V lost 3 bases, J lost 5 bases, and 15 bases lay in between. Germline CDR1 and CDR2: SGHDT and YYEEEE. This CDR3 has 14 residues. The CDR3 DNA reads as TGTGCCAGCAGCTCTCCGGGGCACAGGAACGAGCAGTACTTC. Translation: CASSSPGHRNEQYF.

This clonotype was recorded many times. At one end, the junction sequence differs from germline, possibly due to a read error. The CDR3 DNA reads as TGCGCCAGCTGCTTACAGGGGGCCCGGGAGACCCAGTACTTC. Its protein is CASCLQGARETQYF. This chain joins TRBV5-1 and TRBJ2-5; 9 bases match TRBD1. The CDR3 extends over 14 amino acids. Per the germline V gene, CDR1 is SGHRS and CDR2 is YFSETQ.

The gene calls are TRBV18 and TRBJ2-3, with 8 bases aligning to TRBD1. Germline V lookup: CDR1 KGHSH, CDR2 LQKENI. The CDR3 totals 17 residues. V lost 0 bases, J lost 1 base, and 6 bases stayed unmatched. For the CDR3, the DNA is TGTGCCAGCTCACCACCCAGCAGGGGGCAACGCACAGATACGCAGTATTTT. Protein sequence: CASSPPSRGQRTDTQYF.

This chain's CDR3 is CASSTHTGEGYTF. The CDR3 DNA reads TGTGCCAGCAGTACCCACACAGGGGAGGGCTACACCTTC. This rearrangement joins TRBV27 to TRBJ1-2, with 7 bases lining up with TRBD1. V gave up 5 bases and J gave up 8 bases; unmatched junction bases: 8. The V gene's germline CDR1 is MNHEY and CDR2 SMNVEV (reference sequence). The CDR3 contains 13 residues.

This clonotype was found a few times. CDR3 residues: CSADVLGAGELFF. The CDR3 region has the DNA TGCAGTGCTGACGTCCTGGGGGCCGGGGAGCTGTTTTTT. This chain joins TRBV20-1 and TRBJ2-2; either TRBD1 or TRBD2 may supply D (5 bases each). Trimming stripped 5 bases from V and 6 bases from J, with 13 bases between. This CDR3 spans 13 amino acids. In germline, CDR1 is DFQATT, CDR2 SNEGSKA (reference sequence).

This clonotype was seen many times. This chain connects TRBV3-1 to TRBJ2-1; D is possibly TRBD2 (5 bases). Germline V gives CDR1 LGHDT, CDR2 YNNKEL (reference sequence). The CDR3 totals 13 residues. Trimming cost V 2 bases and J 10 bases, with 12 bases left between them. CDR3: CASSQFLGVEQFF. The CDR3 coding sequence is TGTGCCAGCAGCCAATTCCTGGGAGTCGAGCAGTTCTTC.

This clonotype was picked up a small number of times. V usage is TRBV7-3 and J usage is TRBJ2-7, with D maybe TRBD2 (5 bases). CDR3 length: 14 residues. Trimming left V 5 bases short and J 2 bases short, with 13 bases between. Germline V lookup: CDR1 SGHTA, CDR2 FQGTGA. The CDR3 region has the DNA TGTGCCAGCAGCCGAGCAGAGGGCACCTACGAGCAGTACTTC. Its translation: CASSRAEGTYEQYF.